This TCR beta chain was obtained from a study of blood T cell repertoires in COVID-19. Across the whole study: Samples taken during acute and convalescent COVID-19 were collected in the United States, Italy and Spain. In each case, the material was cDNA or gDNA derived from T cells, B-cell-depleted T cells, or PBMCs.

The CDR3 is 13 amino acids. Germline CDR1 reads SQVTM; CDR2 reads ANQGSEA. With 6 bases clipped from V and 8 bases from J, the junction kept 9 bases outside the gene matches. The table lists this clone with a count of one. Original processing methods: Using reference gene primer amplification, nucleated cell counts were estimated. Produced via immunoSEQ multiplex PCR; TCRdb's table is partial and in-frame only. Clone size and the V and J calls come from that table; the DNA yielded D and trimming. Of some 190,000 clones in the sample, over 80% are singletons; the top ten hold more than 3%. This clonotype originated in a woman aged 25 to 39 who had been exposed to COVID-19. V is TRBV29-1 and J is TRBJ2-1; TRBD1 agrees at 8 bases. The specimen sequenced was PBMCs or T cells enriched from blood (not recorded which). CDR3 region: CSVGTGGLDEQFF. In DNA, the CDR3 is TGCAGCGTCGGGACAGGAGGGCTAGATGAGCAGTTCTTC.